The entry below describes one T cell receptor (beta chain). Its antigen target is currently unknown. No base quality information exists; no much larger clone differs at one position. The immunoSEQ Assay, a bias-controlled multiplex PCR, was used to amplify TCRbeta CDR3 regions from genomic DNA. The published analysis was carried out like this. The number of nucleated cells in each sample was estimated by amplification of reference gene primers within the assay. To quantify the absolute abundance of each unique TCRbeta CDR3 rearrangement, sequence reads were collapsed and filtered. For each sample, productive Simpson clonality was calculated by taking the square root of Simpson's diversity index across productive rearrangements. TCRdb obtained this table from immuneACCESS and retained in-frame rearrangements with V and J assigned. These tables miss some clones; where compared with another copy, unresolved V genes account for less than half of the shortfall, and the remainder is unexplained. D and trimming come from the DNA, and the V and J calls and clone size come from that table. Counted in this sample were 350,000 to 450,000 clones; roughly four fifths of them appeared once. The top ten constitute over 4.5% of the sample.

This sample was included in a study of blood T cell repertoires in COVID-19 (dated by TCRdb to the early 2020s). About the investigation overall: Samples from collaborators originated in the United States, Italy and Spain and spanned both the acute and convalescent phases of COVID-19. The material from the prospective study consisted of cDNA or gDNA derived from T cells, B-cell-depleted T cells, or PBMCs. The dataset comprised deeply sampled blood TCRbeta repertoires from subjects exposed to, actively infected with, or recovered from COVID-19. The repertoires were made available in a free public database intended to serve as a resource for research on the immune response to SARS-CoV-2. The samples were drawn from the first 160 participants of the ongoing ImmuneRACE study and from some 1,300 subjects provided by 6 global collaborators. A de-identified subject ID, COVID-19 status, age in years and sex were almost always included in the sample metadata. Where HLA class I and class II types were available, the types were taken from metadata supplied by the sample provider, not from assay-based typing.

The investigation overall reported the following: How much clinical and demographic metadata was included differed by source and by participant, and the metadata was provided uncurated.

In the prospective study, participants were 18 to 89 years old, resided in approximately 22 geographic areas of the United States, and were enrolled through a virtual design. In the prospective study, cohorts were assigned on the basis of participant-reported clinical history obtained from a screening survey and a study questionnaire. Recovered participants in ImmuneRACE Cohort 3 were defined by two consecutive negative NP/OP PCR tests, clearance by a healthcare professional, or resolution of symptoms. In the prospective study, mobile phlebotomists collected whole blood, serum and a nasopharyngeal or oropharyngeal swab from each participant. Participants in the prospective study had the option to provide additional blood draws and questionnaires over a roughly two-month period. Blood samples from the prospective study were shipped frozen or at room temperature prior to DNA extraction. The sample consisted of PBMCs or T cells enriched from blood (not recorded which). This sequence was found in a woman aged 50 to 60 who had recovered from COVID-19.

The nucleotide sequence reads as follows: TGTGCCAGCAGCTTTCGACAGGGGGCGACTTATGGCTACACCTTC. This codes for CASSFRQGATYGYTF. The chain joins TRBV5-6 to TRBJ1-2, with 10 bases aligning to TRBD1. V lost 2 bases and J lost 5 bases, and the count of bases not matched to a germline gene is 6. CDR1 and CDR2, looked up from the germline V gene, are SGHDT and YYEEEE. The CDR3 runs 15 amino acids, cysteine and phenylalanine included. The read is trimmed to its CDR3 DNA, 45 bases read in frame from base 1.